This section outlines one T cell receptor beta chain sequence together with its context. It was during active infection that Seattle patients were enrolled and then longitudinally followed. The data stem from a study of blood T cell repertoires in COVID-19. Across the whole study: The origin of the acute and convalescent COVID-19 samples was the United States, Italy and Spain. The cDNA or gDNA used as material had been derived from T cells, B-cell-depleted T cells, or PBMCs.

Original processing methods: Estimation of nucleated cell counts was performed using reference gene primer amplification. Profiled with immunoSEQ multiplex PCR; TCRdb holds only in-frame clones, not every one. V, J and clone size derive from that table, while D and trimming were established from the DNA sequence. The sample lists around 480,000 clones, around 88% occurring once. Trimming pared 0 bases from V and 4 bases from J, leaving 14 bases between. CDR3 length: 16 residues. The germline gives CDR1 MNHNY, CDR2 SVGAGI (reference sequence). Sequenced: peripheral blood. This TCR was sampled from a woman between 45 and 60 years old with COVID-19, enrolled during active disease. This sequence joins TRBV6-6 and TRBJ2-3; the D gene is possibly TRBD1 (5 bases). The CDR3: CASSYSMQGPPDTQYF. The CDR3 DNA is TGTGCCAGCAGTTACTCGATGCAGGGTCCGCCAGATACGCAGTATTTT.